This T cell receptor (beta chain) was identified in a study of blood T cell repertoires in COVID-19. Study summary: Researchers got acute and convalescent COVID-19 samples from the United States, Italy and Spain. PBMCs, B-cell-depleted T cells, or T cells provided the cDNA or gDNA that made up the material.

The V gene lost 1 base and the J gene lost 2 bases, with 11 bases spanning the gap. The V gene's germline CDR1 is SEHNR and CDR2 FQNEAQ (reference sequence). The CDR3 has 15 residues. This clone showed up just once. Under the authors' procedure: Amplified reference gene primers provided the basis for estimating nucleated cell counts. Sequencing used immunoSEQ multiplex PCR; TCRdb keeps in-frame clones, though not all of them. From that table come the V and J calls and clone size; the DNA was used to work out D and trimming. The top ten clones hold almost 40% of a sample with 25,000 to 30,000 clones, about 80% of them seen once.

Material: peripheral blood. This clonotype was obtained from a man between 65 and 85 years old with acute or convalescent COVID-19. The rearrangement links TRBV7-9 to TRBJ2-5, with D hard to call. The CDR3: CASSLGLEPQETQYF. For the CDR3, the DNA is TGTGCCAGCAGCTTAGGGCTAGAACCACAAGAGACCCAGTACTTC.